The T cell receptor (beta chain) described here comes from a study of cytomegalovirus exposure and HLA in healthy donors. Across the study: There were 88 million or so unique TCRs (from HLA-typed donors) in an early data release.

Study-wide points: In vitro assays verified that a few CMV-associated chains recognized CMV antigens specifically. The presence/absence work took it that sequencing depth was about the same across donors.

Regarding this clone: Its antigen is unidentified.

In the PCR, 60 Vbeta and 13 Jbeta primers were used. The repertoire was sequenced with immunoSEQ multiplex PCR; TCRdb's copy has only in-frame clones and lacks some. This table holds over 150,000 clones, approximately 84% found once. V lost 0 bases and J lost 4, with 12 bases in between. The germline gives CDR1 LNHDA, CDR2 SQIVND (reference sequence). The CDR3 contains 15 residues. This sequence originates from a woman between 45 and 60 years old in good health and CMV-seropositive. This chain connects TRBV19 to TRBJ1-2; TRBD1 is a possible D gene (6 bases). Sequenced: PBMCs. DNA of the CDR3: TGTGCCAGTAGTATAGAGGAGACAGGCGCCTATGGCTACACCTTC. This sequence encodes CASSIEETGAYGYTF.